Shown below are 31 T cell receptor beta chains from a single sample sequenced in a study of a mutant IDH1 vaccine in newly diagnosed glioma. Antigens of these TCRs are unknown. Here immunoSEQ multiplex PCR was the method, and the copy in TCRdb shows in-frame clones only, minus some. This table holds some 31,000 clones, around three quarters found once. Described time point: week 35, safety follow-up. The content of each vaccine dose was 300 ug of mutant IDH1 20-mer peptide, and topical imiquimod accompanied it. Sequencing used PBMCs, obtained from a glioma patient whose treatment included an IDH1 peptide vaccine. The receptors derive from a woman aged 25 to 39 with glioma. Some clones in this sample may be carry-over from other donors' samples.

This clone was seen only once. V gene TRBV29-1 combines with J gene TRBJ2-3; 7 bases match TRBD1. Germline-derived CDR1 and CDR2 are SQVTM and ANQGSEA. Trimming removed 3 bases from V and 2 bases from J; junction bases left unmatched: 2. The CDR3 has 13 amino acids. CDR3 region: CSVEGQNTDTQYF. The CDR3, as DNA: TGCAGCGTTGAGGGACAGAACACAGATACGCAGTATTTT.

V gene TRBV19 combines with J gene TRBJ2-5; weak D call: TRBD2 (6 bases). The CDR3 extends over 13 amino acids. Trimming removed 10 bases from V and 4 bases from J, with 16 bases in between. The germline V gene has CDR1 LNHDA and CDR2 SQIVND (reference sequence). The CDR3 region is CATQIPGVETQYF. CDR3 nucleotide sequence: TGTGCCACCCAGATACCGGGAGTAGAGACCCAGTACTTC.

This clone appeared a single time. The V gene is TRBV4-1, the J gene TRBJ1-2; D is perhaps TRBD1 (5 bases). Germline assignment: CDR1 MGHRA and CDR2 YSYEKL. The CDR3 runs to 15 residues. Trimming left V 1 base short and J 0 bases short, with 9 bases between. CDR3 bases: TGCGCCAGCAGCCAAGTACCGGGGGCTAACTATGGCTACACCTTC. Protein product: CASSQVPGANYGYTF.

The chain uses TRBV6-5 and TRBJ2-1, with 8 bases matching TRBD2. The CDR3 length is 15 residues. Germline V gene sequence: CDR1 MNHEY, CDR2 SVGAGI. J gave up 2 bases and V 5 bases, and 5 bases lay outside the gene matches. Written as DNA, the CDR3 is TGTGCCAGCAGTCGACGGCGGGAGGCCTACAATGAGCAGTTCTTC. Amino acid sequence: CASSRRREAYNEQFF.

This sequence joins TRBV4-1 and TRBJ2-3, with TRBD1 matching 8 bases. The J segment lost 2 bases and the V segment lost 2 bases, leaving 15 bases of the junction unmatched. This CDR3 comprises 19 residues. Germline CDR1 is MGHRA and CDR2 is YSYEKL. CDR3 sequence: CASSQTLHPDREVTDTQYF. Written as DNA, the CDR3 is TGCGCCAGCAGCCAAACGTTGCATCCGGACAGGGAGGTCACAGATACGCAGTATTTT.

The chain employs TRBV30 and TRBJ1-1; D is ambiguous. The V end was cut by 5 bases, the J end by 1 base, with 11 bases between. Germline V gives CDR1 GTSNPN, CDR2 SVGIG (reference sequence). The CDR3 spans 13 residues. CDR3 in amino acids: CAWDSTRNTEAFF. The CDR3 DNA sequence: TGTGCCTGGGATTCTACGCGGAACACTGAAGCTTTCTTT.

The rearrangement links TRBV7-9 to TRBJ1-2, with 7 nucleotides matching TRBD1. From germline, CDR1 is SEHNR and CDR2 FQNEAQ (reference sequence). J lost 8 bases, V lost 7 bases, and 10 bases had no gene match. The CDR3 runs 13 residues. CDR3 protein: CASISGGIQGYTF. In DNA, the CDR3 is TGTGCCAGCATTTCAGGGGGGATACAGGGCTACACCTTC. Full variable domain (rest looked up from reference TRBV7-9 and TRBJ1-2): DTGVSQNPRHKITKRGQNVTFRCDPISEHNRLYWYRQTLGQGPEFLTYFQNEAQLEKSRLLSDRFSAERPKGSFSTLEIQRTEQGDSAMYLCASISGGIQGYTFGSGTRLTVV.

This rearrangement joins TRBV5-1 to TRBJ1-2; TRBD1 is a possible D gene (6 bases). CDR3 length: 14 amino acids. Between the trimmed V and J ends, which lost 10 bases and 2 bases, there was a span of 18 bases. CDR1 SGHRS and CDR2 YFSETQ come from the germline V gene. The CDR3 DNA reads TGCGCCTCCCACTCGGGGGGCCCCAACTATGGCTACACCTTC. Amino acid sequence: CASHSGGPNYGYTF.

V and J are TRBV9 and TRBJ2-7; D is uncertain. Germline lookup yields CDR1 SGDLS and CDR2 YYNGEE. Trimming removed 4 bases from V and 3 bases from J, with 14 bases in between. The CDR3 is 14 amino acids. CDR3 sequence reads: CASSFLGTGYEQYF. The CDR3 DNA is TGTGCCAGCAGCTTCCTTGGAACGGGCTACGAGCAGTACTTC. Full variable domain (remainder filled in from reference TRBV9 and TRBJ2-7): DSGVTQTPKHLITATGQRVTLRCSPRSGDLSVYWYQQSLDQGLQFLIQYYNGEERAKGNILERFSAQQFPDLHSELNLSSLELGDSALYFCASSFLGTGYEQYFGPGTRLTVT.

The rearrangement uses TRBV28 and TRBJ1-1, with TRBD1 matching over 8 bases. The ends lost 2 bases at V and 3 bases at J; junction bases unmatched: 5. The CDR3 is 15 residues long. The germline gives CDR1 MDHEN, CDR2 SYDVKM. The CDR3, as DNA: TGTGCCAGCAGTTTACAGGGGGCGGGGCACACTGAAGCTTTCTTT. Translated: CASSLQGAGHTEAFF.

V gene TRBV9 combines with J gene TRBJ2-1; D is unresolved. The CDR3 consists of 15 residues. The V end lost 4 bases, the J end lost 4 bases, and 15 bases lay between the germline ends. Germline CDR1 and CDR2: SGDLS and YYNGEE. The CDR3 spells CASSKLSLPYNEQFF. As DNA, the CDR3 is TGTGCCAGCAGCAAACTGAGTCTTCCTTACAATGAGCAGTTCTTC.

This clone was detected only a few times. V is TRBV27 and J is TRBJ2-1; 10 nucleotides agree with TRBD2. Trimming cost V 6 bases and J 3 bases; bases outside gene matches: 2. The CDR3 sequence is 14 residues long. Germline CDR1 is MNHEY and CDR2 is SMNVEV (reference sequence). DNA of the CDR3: TGTGCCAGCAGGCGGACTAGCGGCTACAATGAGCAGTTCTTC. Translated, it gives CASRRTSGYNEQFF.

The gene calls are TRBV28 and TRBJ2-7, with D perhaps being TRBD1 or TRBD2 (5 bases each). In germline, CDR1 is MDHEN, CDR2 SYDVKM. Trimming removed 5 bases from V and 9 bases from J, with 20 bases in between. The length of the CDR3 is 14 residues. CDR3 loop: CASSPLGTIYGQYF. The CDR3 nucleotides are TGTGCCAGCAGTCCCCTAGGGACCATCTATGGGCAGTACTTC.

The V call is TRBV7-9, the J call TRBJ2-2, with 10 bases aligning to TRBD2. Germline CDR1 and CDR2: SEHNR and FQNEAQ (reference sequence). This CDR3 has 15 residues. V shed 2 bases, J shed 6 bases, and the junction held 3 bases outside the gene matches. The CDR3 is CASSLLAGVAGELFF. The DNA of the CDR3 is TGTGCCAGCAGCTTACTAGCGGGAGTGGCCGGGGAGCTGTTTTTT.

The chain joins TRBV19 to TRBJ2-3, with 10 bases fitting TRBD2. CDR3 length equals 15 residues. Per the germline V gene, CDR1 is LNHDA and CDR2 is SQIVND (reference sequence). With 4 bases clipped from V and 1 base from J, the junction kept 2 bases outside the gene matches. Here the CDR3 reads CASSTGLAGTDTQYF. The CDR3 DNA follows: TGTGCCAGTAGTACCGGACTAGCGGGCACAGATACGCAGTATTTT.

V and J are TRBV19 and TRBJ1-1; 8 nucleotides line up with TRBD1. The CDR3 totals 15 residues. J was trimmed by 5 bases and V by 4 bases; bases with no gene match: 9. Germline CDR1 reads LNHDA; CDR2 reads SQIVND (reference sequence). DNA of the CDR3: TGTGCCAGTAGTAAGGGTTCAGGGGGCCGGACTGAAGCTTTCTTT. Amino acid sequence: CASSKGSGGRTEAFF.

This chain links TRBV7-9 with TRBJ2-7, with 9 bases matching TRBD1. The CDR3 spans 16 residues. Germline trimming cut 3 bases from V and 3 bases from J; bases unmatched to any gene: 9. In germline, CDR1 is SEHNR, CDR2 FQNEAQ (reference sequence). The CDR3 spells CASSLAMGQGFYEQYF. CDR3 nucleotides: TGTGCCAGCAGCTTGGCTATGGGACAGGGCTTCTACGAGCAGTACTTC.

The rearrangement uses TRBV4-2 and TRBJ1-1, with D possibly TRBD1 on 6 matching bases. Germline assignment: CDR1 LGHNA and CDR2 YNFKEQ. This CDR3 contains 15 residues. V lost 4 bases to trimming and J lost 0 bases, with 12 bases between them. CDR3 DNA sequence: TGTGCCAGCAGCCTCTGGACAGACATGAACACTGAAGCTTTCTTT. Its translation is CASSLWTDMNTEAFF.

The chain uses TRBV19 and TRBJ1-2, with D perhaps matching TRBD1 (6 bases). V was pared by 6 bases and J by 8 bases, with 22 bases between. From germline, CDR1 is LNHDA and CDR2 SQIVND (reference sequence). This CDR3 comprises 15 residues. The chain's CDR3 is CASSPADSWGNGYTF. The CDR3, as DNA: TGTGCCAGTAGCCCCGCGGACAGTTGGGGCAACGGCTACACCTTC.

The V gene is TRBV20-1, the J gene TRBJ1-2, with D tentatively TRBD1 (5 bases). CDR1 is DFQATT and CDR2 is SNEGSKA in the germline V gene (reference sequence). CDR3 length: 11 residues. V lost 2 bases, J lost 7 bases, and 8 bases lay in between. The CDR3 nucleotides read TGCAGTGCTAGATGGGGGGTTGGCTACACCTTC. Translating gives CSARWGVGYTF.

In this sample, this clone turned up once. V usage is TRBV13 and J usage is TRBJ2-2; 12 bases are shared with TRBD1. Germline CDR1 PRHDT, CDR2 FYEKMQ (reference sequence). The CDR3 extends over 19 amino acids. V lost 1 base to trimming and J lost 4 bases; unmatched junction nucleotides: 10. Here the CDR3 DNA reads TGTGCCAGCAGCTTAGTGAAGACTCGGGACAGGGGGCGCACCGGGGAGCTGTTTTTT. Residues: CASSLVKTRDRGRTGELFF.

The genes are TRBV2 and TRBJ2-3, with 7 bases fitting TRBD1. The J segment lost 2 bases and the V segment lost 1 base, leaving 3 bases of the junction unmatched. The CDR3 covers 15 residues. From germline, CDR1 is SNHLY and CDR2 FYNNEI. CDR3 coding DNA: TGTGCCAGCAGTGAAGACGGACAGGACACAGATACGCAGTATTTT. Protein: CASSEDGQDTDTQYF.

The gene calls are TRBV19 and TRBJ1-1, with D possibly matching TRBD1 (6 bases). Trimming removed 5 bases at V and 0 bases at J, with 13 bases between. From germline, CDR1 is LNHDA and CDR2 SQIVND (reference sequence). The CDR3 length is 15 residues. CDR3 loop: CASSFRTELNTEAFF. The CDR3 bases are TGTGCCAGTAGTTTCCGGACAGAATTGAACACTGAAGCTTTCTTT.

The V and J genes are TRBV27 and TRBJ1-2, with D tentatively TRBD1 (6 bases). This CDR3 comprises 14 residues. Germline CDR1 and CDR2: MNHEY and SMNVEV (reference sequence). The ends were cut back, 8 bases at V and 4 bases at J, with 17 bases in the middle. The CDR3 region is CASGPGGRLYGYTF. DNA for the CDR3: TGTGCCAGCGGCCCGGGGGGCAGACTCTATGGCTACACCTTC.

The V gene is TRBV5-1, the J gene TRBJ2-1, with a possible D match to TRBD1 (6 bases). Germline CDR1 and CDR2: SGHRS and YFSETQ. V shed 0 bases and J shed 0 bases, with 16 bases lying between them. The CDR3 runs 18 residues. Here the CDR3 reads CASSLAGQDSLSYNEQFF. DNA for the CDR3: TGCGCCAGCAGCTTGGCCGGCCAGGACAGCCTCTCCTACAATGAGCAGTTCTTC.

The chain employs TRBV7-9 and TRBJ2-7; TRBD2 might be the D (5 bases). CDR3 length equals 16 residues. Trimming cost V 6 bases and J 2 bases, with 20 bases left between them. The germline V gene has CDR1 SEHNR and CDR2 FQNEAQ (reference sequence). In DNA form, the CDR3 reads TGTGCCAGCAGTCCCGAGGAGGCGAAGGGCGCCTACGAGCAGTACTTC. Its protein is CASSPEEAKGAYEQYF.

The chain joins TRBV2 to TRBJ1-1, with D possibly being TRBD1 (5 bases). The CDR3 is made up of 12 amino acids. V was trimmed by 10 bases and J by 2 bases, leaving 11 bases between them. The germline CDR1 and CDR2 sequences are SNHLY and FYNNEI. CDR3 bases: TGTGCCATCGGCGGGGGTAACACTGAAGCTTTCTTT. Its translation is CAIGGGNTEAFF.

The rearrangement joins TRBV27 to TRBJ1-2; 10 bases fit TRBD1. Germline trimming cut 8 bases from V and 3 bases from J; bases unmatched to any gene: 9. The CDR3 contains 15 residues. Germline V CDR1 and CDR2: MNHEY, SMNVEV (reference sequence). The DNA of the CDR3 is TGTGCCAGCTCCCCGGGACAGGGGAGTTACTATGGCTACACCTTC. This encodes CASSPGQGSYYGYTF.

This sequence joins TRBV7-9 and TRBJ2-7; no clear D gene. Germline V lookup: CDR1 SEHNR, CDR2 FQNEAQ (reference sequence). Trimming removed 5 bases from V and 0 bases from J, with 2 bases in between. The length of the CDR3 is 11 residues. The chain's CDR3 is CASSASYEQYF. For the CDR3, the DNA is TGTGCCAGCAGCGCCTCCTACGAGCAGTACTTC.

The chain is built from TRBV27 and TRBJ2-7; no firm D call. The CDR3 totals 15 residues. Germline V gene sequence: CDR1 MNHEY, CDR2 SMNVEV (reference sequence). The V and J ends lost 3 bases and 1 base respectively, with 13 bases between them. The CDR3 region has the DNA TGTGCCAGCAGTTTCGGCCAGCTACCTTCCTACGAGCAGTACTTC. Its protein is CASSFGQLPSYEQYF.

The CDR3 spells CASSPSGNEQYF. CDR3 bases: TGTGCCAGTAGCCCATCCGGGAACGAGCAGTACTTC. This chain connects TRBV19 to TRBJ2-7; possible D gene TRBD2, 5 bases. CDR1 and CDR2 from the germline V gene are LNHDA and SQIVND (reference sequence). The CDR3 covers 12 residues. V was pared by 6 bases and J by 5 bases, with 11 bases between.